This TCR beta chain is from a study of OX40 agonist ivuxolimab in advanced cancers. Of note for this clone: Other DNA sequences in the sample encode the same CDR3.

The protocol was immunoSEQ multiplex PCR, while the TCRdb copy is restricted to in-frame clones and leaves out a portion. The table lists tens of thousands of clones, about 92% of them singletons. Germline CDR1 SGHRS, CDR2 YFSETQ. This CDR3 region has 15 residues. Trimming removed 5 bases from V and 3 bases from J; junction bases left unmatched: 4. This clonotype originated in an adult with an advanced solid tumor such as melanoma, head and neck, liver or kidney cancer. Source: CD4+ or CD8+ T cells sorted from blood, taken in a trial of the OX40 agonist ivuxolimab. The chain is built from TRBV5-1 and TRBJ2-3, with 12 positions matching TRBD2. The CDR3: CASSLLAGGTDTQYF. Written as DNA, the CDR3 is TGCGCCAGCAGTTTACTAGCGGGAGGAACAGATACGCAGTATTTT.